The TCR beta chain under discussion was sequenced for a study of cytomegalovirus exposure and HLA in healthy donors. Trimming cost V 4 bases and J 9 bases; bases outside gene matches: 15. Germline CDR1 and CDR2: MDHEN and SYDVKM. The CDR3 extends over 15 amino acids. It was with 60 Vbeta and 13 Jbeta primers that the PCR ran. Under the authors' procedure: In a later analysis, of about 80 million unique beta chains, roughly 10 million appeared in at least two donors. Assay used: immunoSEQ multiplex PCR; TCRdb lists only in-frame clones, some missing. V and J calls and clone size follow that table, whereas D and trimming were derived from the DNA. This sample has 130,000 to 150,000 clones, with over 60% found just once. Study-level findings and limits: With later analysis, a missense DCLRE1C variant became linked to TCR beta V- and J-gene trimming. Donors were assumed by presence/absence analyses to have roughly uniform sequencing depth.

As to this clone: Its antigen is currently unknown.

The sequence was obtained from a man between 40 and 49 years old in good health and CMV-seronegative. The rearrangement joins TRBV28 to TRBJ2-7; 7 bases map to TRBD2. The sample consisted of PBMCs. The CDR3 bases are TGTGCCAGCAGTTCACCACCGGGCGGGAGTAAAGCGCAGTACTTC. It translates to CASSSPPGGSKAQYF.